These 4 T cell receptor beta chains were sequenced from one sample in a study of CD8+CD57+ T cells in acquired aplastic anemia. Genomic DNA provided the template from which TCR beta VDJ and CDR3 profiles were obtained. TCRdb recomputed calls from the reads with MiXCR, one row per CDR3 protein. Altogether a few hundred thousand distinct CDR3 sequences are present, around 60% being singletons, with the ten largest covering roughly 8%. Sequencing was done on a sample of sorted CD4+, CD8+, or CD8+CD57+ T cells (not recorded which) from PBMCs. Receptor source: a human donor with severe aplastic anemia or a healthy control (not recorded which).

This clonotype was detected many times. This chain uses TRBV4-2 with TRBJ2-7; unclear D gene. The CDR3 has 16 amino acids. Trimming shortened V by 4 bases and J by 0 bases, and 16 bases separated the two germline ends. From germline, CDR1 is LGHNA and CDR2 YNFKEQ. The CDR3 is CASSPETPTGSYEQYF. CDR3 nucleotides: TGTGCCAGCAGCCCAGAAACCCCGACCGGCTCCTACGAGCAGTACTTC.

The chain recombines TRBV9 with TRBJ1-2, with 7 nucleotides matching TRBD1. The ends lost 0 bases at V and 8 bases at J; junction bases unmatched: 4. Germline-derived CDR1 and CDR2 are SGDLS and YYNGEE. The CDR3 extends over 13 amino acids. The chain's CDR3 is CASSVVGGGGYTF. The CDR3 nucleotides read TGTGCCAGCAGCGTAGTAGGGGGCGGAGGCTACACCTTC.

This clonotype was recorded many times. The CDR3 DNA follows: TGTGCCAGCAGCCTAGGCCCGGACAGAACCTATGGCTACACCTTC. Translated, it gives CASSLGPDRTYGYTF. This chain connects TRBV7-9 to TRBJ1-2, with D possibly matching TRBD1 (6 bases). The CDR3 loop spans 15 amino acids. V was trimmed by 5 bases and J by 4 bases, leaving 17 bases between them. In germline, CDR1 is SEHNR, CDR2 FQNEAQ (reference sequence).

The chain employs TRBV9 and TRBJ2-7; no reliable D call. This CDR3 is built from 12 residues. Trimming pared 4 bases from V and 2 bases from J, leaving 7 bases between. Germline V gene lookup returns CDR1 SGDLS and CDR2 YYNGEE. CDR3 bases: TGTGCCAGCAGCCTTGATGCCTACGAGCAGTACTTC. It translates to CASSLDAYEQYF.